This T cell receptor beta chain was sequenced for a study of T cell responses to AZD1222 COVID-19 vaccine. Study findings and constraints: The study found vaccine-associated CD4 TCRs spanning spike, dominant at 160-218 and 743-854. The donor cohort was predominantly white British with a female majority, and clonal diversity may have been underestimated.

TCRdb keeps only in-frame clones here, not all; method: immunoSEQ multiplex PCR. This sample has tens of thousands of clones; around 87% occur once, and the top ten carry about 12%. To note about this clone: Its antigen is currently unknown.

The CDR3 loop spans 14 amino acids. Germline CDR1 reads SGDLS; CDR2 reads YYNGEE. Trimming shortened V by 4 bases and J by 0 bases, and 7 bases separated the two germline ends. Analyses pooled second doses at about 4 or about 12 weeks. V and J are TRBV9 and TRBJ2-2, with D tentatively TRBD2 (6 bases). This receptor was taken from an adult who received the AZD1222 COVID-19 vaccine. The sequencing here drew on peripheral blood, taken 28 days after the second AZD1222 dose. In DNA form, the CDR3 reads TGTGCCAGCAGCACTAGCCCGAACACCGGGGAGCTGTTTTTT. Amino acid sequence: CASSTSPNTGELFF.